The source of this T cell receptor beta chain is a study of T-cell reconstitution after alpha-beta-depleted transplantation in children. General study findings and limits: T-cell counts and diversity at one year post-transplant came mainly from newly produced T cells. At around two months after transplant, the alpha-beta T cells were reportedly derived from several hundred expanded clones that came from non-depleted graft cells. Some patients showed high day-60 TCRbeta diversity, which derived from surviving recipient T cells and thymic progenitors.

V was clipped by 5 bases and J by 0 bases, with 14 bases between them. The CDR3 is 15 residues long. Germline CDR1 reads MNHEY; CDR2 reads SVGAGI. This sample's TCRbeta library carried unique molecular identifier barcodes. TCRdb used MiXCR to reprocess the PCR reads, holding one entry per CDR3 protein. Among approximately 500,000 distinct CDR3 sequences, more than 9% were seen once, and the ten largest hold around 2%. In this sample, this clonotype turned up many times. Antigen unknown. The specimen was PBMCs, collected before TCRalphabeta/CD19-depleted stem cell transplant. V usage is TRBV6-5 and J usage is TRBJ2-7; maybe TRBD1 (6 bases). The receptor comes from a child aged 2-15 years with inherited bone marrow failure, due to receive a stem cell transplant. Here the CDR3 reads CASSPPTGYSYEQYF. DNA for the CDR3: TGTGCCAGCAGTCCTCCGACAGGTTACTCCTACGAGCAGTACTTC.